This entry features one T cell receptor (beta chain) sequence. Antigen unknown. The authors ran a second PCR of about 6 to 11 cycles using a sample-barcoded 5' primer and a J-beta primer mix. Tagging of each cDNA molecule was performed by a template-switch adaptor with 12 random nucleotides. TCRdb processed the 5' RACE reads anew with MiXCR; each CDR3 protein has one entry. The data contain roughly 650,000 distinct CDR3 sequences, 32% of them singletons. This record belongs to a study of blood T cells in healthy people across ages. The study, taken as a whole, reports: While age rose, TCR beta diversity per million T cells dropped in a roughly linear way.

The V gene lost 5 bases and the J gene lost 1 base, with 11 bases spanning the gap. Looked up from germline, CDR1 is SEHNR and CDR2 is FQNEAQ (reference sequence). CDR3 length: 14 residues. For every donor, a draw yielded 8.5 to 10 milliliters of peripheral blood. The gene calls are TRBV7-9 and TRBJ1-1; maybe TRBD1 (6 bases). The sequence came from an elderly woman in good health. The sample taken for sequencing was blood. CDR3 in amino acids: CASSVSGANTEAFF. The CDR3 coding sequence is TGTGCCAGCAGCGTATCAGGGGCGAACACTGAAGCTTTCTTT.